The 23 T cell receptor beta chains reported below all come from one sample, sequenced in a study of blood T cells in healthy people across ages. A J-beta primer mix and a sample-barcoded 5' primer were used in a second PCR of about 7 to 12 cycles. TCRdb re-derived calls from the 5' RACE reads in MiXCR, one entry per CDR3 protein. The data contain fewer than 1,200,000 distinct CDR3 sequences, 20% to 25% of them singletons. This same sample was also part of a study on T cells of mothers and their children.

Sequenced input: blood. These receptors came from a girl aged 2-15 years in good health.

The sample holds a few counts of this clonotype. The V and J genes are TRBV12-3 or TRBV12-4 and TRBJ1-1; D not certain. The V gene lost 2 bases and the J gene lost 4 bases, with 5 bases spanning the gap. The CDR3 length is 12 residues. This CDR3 is CASSLIATEAFF. DNA of the CDR3: TGTGCCAGCAGTTTAATCGCCACTGAAGCTTTCTTT.

The table lists this clonotype with a few counts. The genes are TRBV7-2 and TRBJ2-3; TRBD2 matches at 9 bases. The CDR3 runs 13 residues. Unmatched junction bases numbered 8, after V lost 3 bases and J lost 13 bases. Looked up from germline, CDR1 is SGHTA and CDR2 is FQGNSA. CDR3 protein: CASSLERGAREYF. In nucleotides, the CDR3 is TGTGCCAGCAGCTTGGAGCGGGGGGCCCGGGAGTATTTT. Together with reference TRBV7-2 and TRBJ2-3, the CDR3 gives the full variable domain: GAGVSQSPSNKVTEKGKDVELRCDPISGHTALYWYRQSLGQGLEFLIYFQGNSAPDKSGLPSDRFSAERTGGSVSTLTIQRTQQEDSAVYLCASSLERGAREYFGPGTRLTVL.

This clonotype showed up just a few times. At one end the junction does not follow the germline gene, possibly because of a read error. This sequence joins TRBV27 and TRBJ2-3; D is uncertain. The CDR3 spans 11 residues. The germline V gene encodes CDR1 MNHEY and CDR2 SMNVEV (reference sequence). The CDR3 spells CAGSLSDTQYF. The CDR3 region has the DNA TGTGCCGGCAGTTTATCAGATACGCAGTATTTT.

The chain joins TRBV10-3 to TRBJ1-2; D might be TRBD1 (6 bases). V gave up 2 bases and J gave up 0 bases, with 7 bases separating them. From germline, CDR1 is ENHRY and CDR2 SYGVKD. The CDR3 totals 14 residues. CDR3 protein: CAISEDRSNYGYTF. In DNA form, the CDR3 reads TGTGCCATCAGTGAGGACAGGTCTAACTATGGCTACACCTTC.

The CDR3 here is CASSLSGRALDSYRNEQFF. The CDR3, as DNA: TGTGCCAGCAGCTTAAGCGGGAGGGCCCTAGACTCCTACCGGAATGAGCAGTTCTTC. V usage is TRBV7-8 and J usage is TRBJ2-5; 10 bases line up with TRBD2. The J call may be faulty, since TRBJ2-1 better matches the DNA end. Looked up from germline, CDR1 is SGHVS and CDR2 is FQNEAQ. This CDR3 has 19 residues.

The rearrangement links TRBV29-1 to TRBJ1-2; D not resolved. This CDR3 has 11 amino acids. The ends were cut back, 4 bases at V and 3 bases at J, with 6 bases in the middle. Per germline, CDR1 SQVTM and CDR2 ANQGSEA. The CDR3: CSVVFDYGYTF. The CDR3 nucleotides are TGCAGCGTTGTGTTCGACTATGGCTACACCTTC.

This chain links TRBV24-1 with TRBJ2-1; D gene unclear. CDR1 KGHDR and CDR2 SFDVKD come from the germline V gene. V lost 1 base and J 0 bases, leaving 9 bases between the germline ends. This CDR3 has 16 residues. In DNA form, the CDR3 reads TGTGCCACCAGTGATTTTGGCAGGAGCTCCTACAATGAGCAGTTCTTC. Encoded protein: CATSDFGRSSYNEQFF.

This chain links TRBV12-3 or TRBV12-4 with TRBJ2-7; unclear D gene. This CDR3 is 12 amino acids long. V was trimmed by 5 bases and J by 6 bases, leaving 11 bases between them. CDR3 bases: TGTGCCAGCAGTATAGGACCTGGCGAGCAGTACTTC. Translation gives CASSIGPGEQYF.

The chain links TRBV20-1 to TRBJ2-4, with TRBD2 matching over 7 bases. In germline, CDR1 is DFQATT, CDR2 SNEGSKA (reference sequence). The CDR3 spans 15 residues. V lost 4 bases to trimming and J lost 0 bases; unmatched junction nucleotides: 6. DNA of the CDR3: TGCAGTGCTAAAGGGCCTAGCGGAGCCAAAAACATTCAGTACTTC. Translation: CSAKGPSGAKNIQYF.

This chain links TRBV27 with TRBJ2-5; the D is unclear. Trimming removed 10 bases at V and 5 bases at J, with 17 bases between. The germline V gene encodes CDR1 MNHEY and CDR2 SMNVEV (reference sequence). This CDR3 region has 13 residues. CDR3 residues: CATSQKDEETQYF. Here the CDR3 DNA reads TGTGCCACCTCCCAGAAGGACGAGGAGACCCAGTACTTC.

This clonotype came up a few times. This chain uses TRBV6-1 with TRBJ2-5, with 7 bases matching TRBD1. Losses at the gene ends were 6 bases for V and 5 bases for J; bases not matched to a gene: 6. The germline gives CDR1 MNHNS, CDR2 SASEGT. The CDR3 totals 13 residues. The CDR3 DNA is TGTGCCAGCAGGTCGACAGGGTTGGAGACCCAGTACTTC. Translated, it gives CASRSTGLETQYF.

The V and J genes are TRBV5-1 and TRBJ2-3; 10 bases align to TRBD2. Germline-derived CDR1 and CDR2 are SGHRS and YFSETQ. Trimming removed 5 bases from V and 3 bases from J; junction bases left unmatched: 9. This CDR3 contains 16 residues. For the CDR3, the DNA is TGCGCCAGCAGTCAGTCTAGCGGGAGTTTTACAGATACGCAGTATTTT. The encoded protein is CASSQSSGSFTDTQYF.

The rearrangement links TRBV11-2 to TRBJ2-5; the D gene is possibly TRBD2 (7 bases). Judging by the DNA end, TRBJ2-7 fits better; the J call may be wrong. The CDR3 is made up of 15 amino acids. Germline CDR1 reads SGHAT; CDR2 reads FQNNGV. The DNA for the CDR3 is TGTGCCAGCAGCCGGGGGGCAGTAGATCCCTACGAGCAGTACTTC. This encodes CASSRGAVDPYEQYF.

V usage is TRBV4-1 and J usage is TRBJ2-7; 9 nucleotides line up with TRBD2. Germline-derived CDR1 and CDR2 are MGHRA and YSYEKL. This CDR3 spans 16 amino acids. Unmatched junction bases numbered 9, after V lost 1 base and J lost 5 bases. The CDR3 DNA is TGCGCCAGCAGCCAAGTAGCCCTAGCGGGAACCCACGAGCAGTACTTC. This gives the protein CASSQVALAGTHEQYF.

This clonotype was recorded once. A junction end diverges from the germline sequence, so it may reflect a read error. The gene calls are TRBV7-8 and TRBJ2-3; tentatively, D is TRBD1 (6 bases). This CDR3 is 14 amino acids long. CDR1 is SGHVS, CDR2 FQNEAQ, per germline. As DNA, the CDR3 is TGTGCCAGCAGCTCGGCAGGGGTCACAGATACGCTGTATTTT. This sequence encodes CASSSAGVTDTLYF.

At least ten counts were recorded for this clonotype. The chain combines TRBV5-1 with TRBJ2-4, with D possibly matching TRBD2 (6 bases). The CDR3 sequence is 16 residues long. The V end lost 4 bases, the J end lost 7 bases, and 21 bases lay between the germline ends. Per germline, CDR1 SGHRS and CDR2 YFSETQ. Here the CDR3 reads CASSRRDFSSGNIQYF. CDR3 nucleotide sequence: TGCGCCAGCAGCCGACGGGACTTCTCTTCAGGGAACATTCAGTACTTC.

The chain combines TRBV20-1 with TRBJ2-5; 10 nucleotides align to TRBD2. The CDR3 sequence is 18 residues long. The J segment lost 11 bases and the V segment lost 5 bases, leaving 26 bases of the junction unmatched. Germline loops: CDR1 DFQATT, CDR2 SNEGSKA (reference sequence). The CDR3 here is CSAGHSVSSGRISGEQYF. The CDR3 DNA follows: TGCAGTGCTGGACATTCGGTTTCTAGCGGGAGAATATCGGGTGAGCAGTACTTC.

As concerns this clonotype: Its ends do not fully match the called genes, so a read error is possible. The V call is TRBV9, the J call TRBJ2-5; perhaps TRBD2 as D (6 bases). This CDR3 spans 14 amino acids. Germline V lookup: CDR1 SGDLS, CDR2 YYNGEE. The CDR3 nucleotides read TGTGTCAGCAGCGTAGGAACGGGAGTAGAGACCCAGTACTTC. It translates to CVSSVGTGVETQYF.

V and J are TRBV7-9 and TRBJ2-2, with TRBD2 matching over 7 bases. The CDR3 length is 16 residues. Germline CDR1 SEHNR, CDR2 FQNEAQ (reference sequence). The V gene end was trimmed by 4 bases and the J gene end by 3 bases; junction bases not matched to a gene: 8. CDR3 sequence reads: CASSSTWGGDTGELFF. CDR3 DNA sequence: TGTGCCAGCAGCTCGACGTGGGGAGGGGACACCGGGGAGCTGTTTTTT. The complete variable domain, with remaining parts taken from reference TRBV7-9 and TRBJ2-2, reads DTGVSQNPRHKITKRGQNVTFRCDPISEHNRLYWYRQTLGQGPEFLTYFQNEAQLEKSRLLSDRFSAERPKGSFSTLEIQRTEQGDSAMYLCASSSTWGGDTGELFFGEGSRLTVL.

This clonotype was observed a few times. The chain links TRBV29-1 to TRBJ2-7; D unresolved. Trimming removed 4 bases at V and 6 bases at J, with 16 bases between. The CDR3 spans 13 residues. Germline CDR1 and CDR2: SQVTM and ANQGSEA. The CDR3 loop reads CSVVFWGTVEQYF. The CDR3 DNA reads TGCAGCGTTGTGTTTTGGGGAACTGTCGAGCAGTACTTC.

This chain connects TRBV20-1 to TRBJ2-4; D gene ambiguous. V was pared by 2 bases and J by 3 bases, with 17 bases between. Germline V CDR1 and CDR2: DFQATT, SNEGSKA (reference sequence). The CDR3 extends over 16 amino acids. CDR3 in DNA: TGCAGTGCTAGAACCCCTCAGAAGGCAGTCAAAAACATTCAGTACTTC. This encodes CSARTPQKAVKNIQYF.

This clonotype has more than one count but fewer than ten. The chain links TRBV7-9 to TRBJ1-4; D is undetermined. The germline V gene has CDR1 SEHNR and CDR2 FQNEAQ (reference sequence). The V end was cut by 4 bases, the J end by 6 bases, with 9 bases between. This CDR3 comprises 13 residues. CDR3 region: CASSSGLYEKLFF. CDR3 sequence (DNA): TGTGCCAGCAGCTCGGGGTTATATGAAAAACTGTTTTTT.

This clonotype was found a few times. The chain recombines TRBV12-3 or TRBV12-4 with TRBJ2-2; perhaps TRBD2 as D (5 bases). V was cut by 4 bases and J by 5 bases, with 11 bases left in between. The CDR3 spans 14 residues. CDR3 sequence reads: CASSSLASTGELFF. The CDR3 nucleotides are TGTGCCAGCAGTTCGCTAGCTTCGACCGGGGAGCTGTTTTTT.